This T cell receptor beta chain was sequenced during a study of blood T cells in healthy people across ages. Study-level points and caveats: Researchers deemed the diversity estimates from one million T cells underestimates.

Comment on this clonotype: Its antigen is as yet unknown.

Using a J-beta primer mix together with a sample-barcoded 5' primer, a second PCR was run for roughly 6 to 12 cycles. Each cDNA molecule carried a tag from a template-switch adaptor that contained 12 random nucleotides. One entry per CDR3 protein results from TCRdb running MiXCR on the 5' RACE reads. The sample lists 850,000 to 1,100,000 distinct CDR3 sequences; roughly two fifths were seen once. The CDR3 is 15 amino acids. V dropped 0 bases and J dropped 4 bases, with 11 bases sitting between them. Germline assignment: CDR1 SGHRS and CDR2 YFSETQ. This sequence was found in a man between 18 and 35 years old in good health. Source material: blood. This chain joins TRBV5-1 and TRBJ2-1; the D is unclear. CDR3 amino acids: CASSLAANVYNEQFF. In DNA form, the CDR3 reads TGCGCCAGCAGCTTGGCTGCGAATGTATACAATGAGCAGTTCTTC.